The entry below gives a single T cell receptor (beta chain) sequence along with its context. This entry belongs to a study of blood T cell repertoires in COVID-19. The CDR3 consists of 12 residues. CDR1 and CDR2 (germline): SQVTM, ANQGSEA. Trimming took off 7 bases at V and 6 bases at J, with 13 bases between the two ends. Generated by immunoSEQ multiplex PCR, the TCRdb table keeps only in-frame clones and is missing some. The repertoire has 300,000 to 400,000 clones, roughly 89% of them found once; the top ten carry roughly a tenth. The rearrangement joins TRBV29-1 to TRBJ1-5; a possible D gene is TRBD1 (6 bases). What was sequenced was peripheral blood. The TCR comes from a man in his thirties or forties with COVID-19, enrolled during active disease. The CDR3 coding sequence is TGCAGCGCACTACAGGGCGGTCAGCCCCAGCATTTT. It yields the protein CSALQGGQPQHF.